The clone carrying this T cell receptor beta chain has at least ten counts. Its matching antigen is unknown. The sample originates from a study of T-cell memory formation after mild COVID-19. Germline loops: CDR1 GTSNPN, CDR2 SVGIG (reference sequence). CDR3 length: 14 amino acids. V shed 2 bases, J shed 6 bases, and the junction held 4 bases outside the gene matches. Constant-segment primers and 5'RACE yielded cDNA libraries for TCR alpha and TCR beta, each carrying sample barcodes and UMIs. MiXCR, applied by TCRdb to the 5' RACE reads, yields one record per CDR3 protein. This repertoire shows 300,000 to 400,000 distinct CDR3 sequences, approximately 15% found once; its top ten account for about a fifth. Study-level findings and limits: There was a balanced CD4/CD8 profile in clones contracting day 15 to 85, and later expanders leaned CD4+.

The sequenced sample consisted of PBMCs or a T cell subset sorted from them (not recorded which). The TCR was taken from a man between 18 and 29 years old who had mild COVID-19 (a few samples of this study predate the infection). Cell type and time point are not known. The chain carries TRBV30 and TRBJ2-1; TRBD2 agrees at 10 bases. The CDR3 protein is CAWSPLAGANEQFF. The CDR3 DNA reads TGTGCCTGGAGTCCGCTAGCGGGGGCCAATGAGCAGTTCTTC.